This TCR beta chain was captured in a study of technical replicates of blood from a handful of donors. The V gene's germline CDR1 is SGHTA and CDR2 FQGNSA. The CDR3 sequence is 16 residues long. V lost 5 bases and J lost 2; bases outside the gene matches: 8. Here immunoSEQ multiplex PCR was the method, and the copy in TCRdb shows in-frame clones only, minus some. This sample has tens of thousands of clones; roughly 88% occur once, and the top ten carry roughly 4.6%. Sequencing was performed on PBMCs. This chain connects TRBV7-2 to TRBJ2-3; 9 bases line up with TRBD1. This clonotype was sampled from a human donor in good health. Some clones in this sample may be carry-over from other donors' samples. CDR3 residues: CASSQLTGGFTDTQYF. CDR3 bases: TGTGCCAGCAGCCAGCTGACAGGGGGGTTCACAGATACGCAGTATTTT.